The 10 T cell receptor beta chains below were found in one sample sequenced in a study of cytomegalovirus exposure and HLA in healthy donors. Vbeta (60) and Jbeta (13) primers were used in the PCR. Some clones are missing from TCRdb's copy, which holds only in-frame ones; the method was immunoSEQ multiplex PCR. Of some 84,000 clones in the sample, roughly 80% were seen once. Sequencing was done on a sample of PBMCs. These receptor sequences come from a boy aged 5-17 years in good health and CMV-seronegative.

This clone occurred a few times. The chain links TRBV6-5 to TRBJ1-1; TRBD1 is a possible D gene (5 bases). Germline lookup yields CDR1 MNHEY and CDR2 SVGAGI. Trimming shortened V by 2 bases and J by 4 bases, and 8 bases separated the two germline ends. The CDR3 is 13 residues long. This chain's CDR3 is CASSYVGATEAFF. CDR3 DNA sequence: TGTGCCAGCAGTTACGTTGGGGCCACTGAAGCTTTCTTT.

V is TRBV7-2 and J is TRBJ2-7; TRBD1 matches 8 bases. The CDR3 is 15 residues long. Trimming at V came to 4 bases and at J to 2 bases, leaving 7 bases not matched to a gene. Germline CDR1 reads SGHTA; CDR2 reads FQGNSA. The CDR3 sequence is CASSWAGQGPYEQYF. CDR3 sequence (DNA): TGTGCCAGCAGCTGGGCCGGACAGGGCCCCTACGAGCAGTACTTC.

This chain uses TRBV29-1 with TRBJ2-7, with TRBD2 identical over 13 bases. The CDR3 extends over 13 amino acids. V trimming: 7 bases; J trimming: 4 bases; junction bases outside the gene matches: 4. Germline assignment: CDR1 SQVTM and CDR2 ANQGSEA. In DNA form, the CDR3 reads TGCAGCGCCTCACTAGCGGGAGGGTACGAGCAGTACTTC. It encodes CSASLAGGYEQYF.

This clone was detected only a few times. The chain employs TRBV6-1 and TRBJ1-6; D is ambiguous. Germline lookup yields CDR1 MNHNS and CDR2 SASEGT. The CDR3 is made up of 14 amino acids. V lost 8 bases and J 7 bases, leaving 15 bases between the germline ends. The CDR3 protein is CASGEEGRNSPLHF. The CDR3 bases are TGTGCCAGCGGGGAGGAAGGGCGGAATTCACCCCTCCACTTT.

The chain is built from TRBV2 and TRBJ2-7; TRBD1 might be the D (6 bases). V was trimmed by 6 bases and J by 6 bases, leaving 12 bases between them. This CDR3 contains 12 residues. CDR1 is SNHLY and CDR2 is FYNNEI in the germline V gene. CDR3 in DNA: TGTGCCAGCAGAGGGGACATTCGCGAGCAGTACTTC. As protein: CASRGDIREQYF.

CDR3 DNA sequence: TGTGCCAGCAGCTTGGGGGTGAGGGTGCCGTTCTTC. Its translation: CASSLGVRVPFF. The J gene is TRBJ2-1, the V gene TRBV5-6, with D perhaps matching TRBD2 (5 bases). This CDR3 is built from 12 residues. Trimming took 0 bases from V and 15 from J, leaving 13 bases between them. Germline loops: CDR1 SGHDT, CDR2 YYEEEE.

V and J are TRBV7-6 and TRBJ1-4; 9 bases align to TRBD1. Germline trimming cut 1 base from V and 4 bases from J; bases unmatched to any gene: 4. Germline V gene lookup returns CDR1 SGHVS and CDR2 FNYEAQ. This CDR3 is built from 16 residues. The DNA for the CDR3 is TGTGCCAGCAGCTTAGTGGGGGGACAGGGTAATGAAAAACTGTTTTTT. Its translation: CASSLVGGQGNEKLFF. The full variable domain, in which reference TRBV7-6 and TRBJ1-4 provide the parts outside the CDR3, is GAGVSQSPRYKVTKRGQDVALRCDPISGHVSLYWYRQALGQGPEFLTYFNYEAQQDKSGLPNDRFSAERPEGSISTLTIQRTEQRDSAMYRCASSLVGGQGNEKLFFGSGTQLSVL.

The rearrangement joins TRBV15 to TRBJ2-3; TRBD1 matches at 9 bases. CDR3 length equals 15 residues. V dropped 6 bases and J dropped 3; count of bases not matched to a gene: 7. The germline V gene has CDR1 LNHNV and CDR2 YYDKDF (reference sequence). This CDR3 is CATRQWDRDTDTQYF. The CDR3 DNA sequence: TGTGCCACCAGGCAATGGGACAGGGATACAGATACGCAGTATTTT.

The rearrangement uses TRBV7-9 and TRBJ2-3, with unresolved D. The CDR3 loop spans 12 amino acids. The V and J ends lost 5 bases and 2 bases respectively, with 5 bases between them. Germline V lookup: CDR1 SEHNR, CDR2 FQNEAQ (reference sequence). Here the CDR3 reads CASSPYTDTQYF. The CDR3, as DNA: TGTGCCAGCAGCCCCTACACAGATACGCAGTATTTT.

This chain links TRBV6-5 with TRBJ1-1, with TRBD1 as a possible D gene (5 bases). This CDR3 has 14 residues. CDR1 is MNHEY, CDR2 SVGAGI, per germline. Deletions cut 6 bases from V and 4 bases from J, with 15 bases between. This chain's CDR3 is CASRPPQGFTEAFF. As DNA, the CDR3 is TGTGCCAGCAGACCTCCTCAGGGATTCACTGAAGCTTTCTTT.